This is a list of T cell receptor beta chains from one sample in a study of blood T cell repertoires in COVID-19. Sequencing was performed with immunoSEQ multiplex PCR; in TCRdb, only in-frame clones are kept and a portion is missing. Of about 260,000 clones listed, roughly nine tenths are singletons. Sequencing input: peripheral blood. Receptors originate from a woman aged 45 to 65 who had recovered from COVID-19. The CDR3 runs from the conserved cysteine through the conserved F or W. Fields, in order: J gene, V gene, D gene, CDR3 length, clone size, CDR3 DNA, CDR3 protein. A D gene is named only where the DNA matches it firmly. Size tells how often a clone was seen (once, few, many) or the class of an expanded clone, and some rows leave it out.

TRBJ1-6	TRBV3-1/TRBV3-2	TRBD1	17	.	TGTGCCAGCAGCCGGACAGGGGGTAGCTCCTATAATTCACCCCTCCACTTT	CASSRTGGSSYNSPLHF
TRBJ1-2	TRBV28	.	13	.	TGTGCCAGCAGTTTATTGGAGGGGTTAGGCTACACCTTC	CASSLLEGLGYTF
TRBJ2-3	TRBV29-1	.	16	.	TGCAGCGGAGATTTGGAGACTAGGTCCCCCACAGATACGCAGTATTTT	CSGDLETRSPTDTQYF
TRBJ2-7	TRBV15	TRBD2	15	.	TGTGCCACCAGCAGAGACAGGGAGGGTGGGCTCGAGCAGTACTTC	CATSRDREGGLEQYF
TRBJ1-1	TRBV2	.	14	.	TGTGCCAGCAGTGAATGGGGGGGGAGGACTGAAGCTTTCTTT	CASSEWGGRTEAFF
TRBJ2-7	TRBV2	TRBD1	13	few	TGTGCCAGCCAGGTGTCAGGGGGATACGAGCAGTACTTC	CASQVSGGYEQYF
TRBJ2-2	TRBV5-1	.	16	.	TGCGCCAGCAGCTTCGGGGATGATGGATCCACCGGGGAGCTGTTTTTT	CASSFGDDGSTGELFF
TRBJ1-4	TRBV6-5	.	15	.	TGTGCCAGCAGCCCCGATCGGGGGGGAGGAGAAAAACTGTTTTTT	CASSPDRGGGEKLFF
TRBJ1-2	TRBV7-3	TRBD1	13	.	TGTGCCAGCAGCAATTACAGGGGGCAGGGCTACACCTTC	CASSNYRGQGYTF
TRBJ2-5	TRBV3-1/TRBV3-2	TRBD2	15	.	TGTGCCAGCAGAACTCTAGCGGGGGGGCGGGAGACCCAGTACTTC	CASRTLAGGRETQYF
TRBJ1-2	TRBV18	.	14	.	TGTGCCAGCTCACCACAAAGGGGAGGCTATGGCTACACCTTC	CASSPQRGGYGYTF
TRBJ1-3	TRBV4-3	.	15	.	TGCGCCAGCAGCCCTCGGGGGACCTCTGGAAACACCATATATTTT	CASSPRGTSGNTIYF
TRBJ2-1	TRBV5-1	.	15	.	TGCGCCAGCAGCTTGGTAGAGACAGTTTACAATGAGCAGTTCTTC	CASSLVETVYNEQFF
TRBJ1-2	TRBV7-6	.	17	.	TGTGCCAGCAGCTATGGGGCATGGGGACAAAAGAACTATGGCTACACCTTC	CASSYGAWGQKNYGYTF
TRBJ2-3	TRBV27	TRBD1	15	.	TGTGCCAGCCAACCCTGGACAGGGAGCACAGATACGCAGTATTTT	CASQPWTGSTDTQYF
TRBJ1-5	TRBV4-3	TRBD1	15	.	TGCGCCAGCAGCCCGGACAGGGGAACGGATCAGCCCCAGCATTTT	CASSPDRGTDQPQHF
TRBJ1-3	TRBV4-1	.	16	.	TGCGCCAGCAGCCACCCAGCAGGGGATAATGGAAACACCATATATTTT	CASSHPAGDNGNTIYF
TRBJ1-1	TRBV12-5	.	14	.	TGTGCTAGTGGTTTGCCCCTAGGGAACACTGAAGCTTTCTTT	CASGLPLGNTEAFF
TRBJ1-4	TRBV30	.	13	.	TGTGCCTGGGACGGGGCAACTAATGAAAAACTGTTTTTT	CAWDGATNEKLFF